Sequencing of this T cell receptor beta chain was carried out in a study of blood T cell repertoires in COVID-19. Overall study context: PBMCs, B-cell-depleted T cells, or T cells were the source of the cDNA or gDNA that made up the material.

In the original analysis: From reference gene primer amplification, estimates of nucleated cell counts were derived. The repertoire was sequenced with immunoSEQ multiplex PCR; TCRdb's copy has only in-frame clones and lacks some. V, J and clone size reflect that table, while D and trimming were determined from the DNA. The table shows approximately 260,000 clones, with around 83% occurring only once. Source material: peripheral blood. This sequence was found in a woman in her sixties or seventies with active or convalescent COVID-19.

CDR3 sequence: CASSATDFNSPLHF. DNA of the CDR3: TGTGCCAGCAGCGCGACAGATTTCAATTCACCCCTCCACTTT. The chain links TRBV3-1 (or the pseudogene TRBV3-2) to TRBJ1-6; the D gene is possibly TRBD1 (5 bases). With 5 bases removed from V and 7 bases from J, the gap between germline ends came to 12 bases. From germline, CDR1 is LGHDT and CDR2 YNNKEL (reference sequence). There are 14 residues in the CDR3.